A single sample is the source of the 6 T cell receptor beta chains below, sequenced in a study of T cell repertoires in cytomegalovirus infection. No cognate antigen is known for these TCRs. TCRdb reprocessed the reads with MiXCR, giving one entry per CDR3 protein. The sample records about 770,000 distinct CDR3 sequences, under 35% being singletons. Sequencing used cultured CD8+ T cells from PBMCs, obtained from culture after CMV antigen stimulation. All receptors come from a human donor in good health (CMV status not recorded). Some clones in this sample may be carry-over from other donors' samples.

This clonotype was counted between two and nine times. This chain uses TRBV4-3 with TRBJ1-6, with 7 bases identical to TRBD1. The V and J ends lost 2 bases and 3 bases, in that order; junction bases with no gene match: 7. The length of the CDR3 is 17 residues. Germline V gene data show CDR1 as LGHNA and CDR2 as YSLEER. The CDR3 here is CASSQITQGDYNSPLHF. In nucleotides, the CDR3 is TGCGCCAGCAGCCAAATAACTCAGGGGGACTATAATTCACCCCTCCACTTT.

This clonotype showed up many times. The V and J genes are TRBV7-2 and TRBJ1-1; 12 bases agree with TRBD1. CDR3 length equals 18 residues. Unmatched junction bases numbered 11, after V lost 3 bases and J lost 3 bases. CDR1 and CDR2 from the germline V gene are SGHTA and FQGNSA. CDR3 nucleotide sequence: TGTGCCAGCAGCTTGACCGGGACAGGGGGCTTAATGGACACTGAAGCTTTCTTT. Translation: CASSLTGTGGLMDTEAFF.

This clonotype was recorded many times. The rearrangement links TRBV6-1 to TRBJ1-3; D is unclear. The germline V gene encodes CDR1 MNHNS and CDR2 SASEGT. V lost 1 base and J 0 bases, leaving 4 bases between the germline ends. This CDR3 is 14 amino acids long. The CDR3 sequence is CASSEGGSGNTIYF. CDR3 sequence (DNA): TGTGCCAGCAGTGAAGGGGGCTCTGGAAACACCATATATTTT.

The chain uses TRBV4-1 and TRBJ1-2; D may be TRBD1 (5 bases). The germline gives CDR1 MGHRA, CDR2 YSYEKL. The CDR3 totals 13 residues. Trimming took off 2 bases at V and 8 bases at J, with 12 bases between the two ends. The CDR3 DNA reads TGCGCCAGCAGCCAAAGACAGCAGGAGGGCTACACCTTC. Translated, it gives CASSQRQQEGYTF.

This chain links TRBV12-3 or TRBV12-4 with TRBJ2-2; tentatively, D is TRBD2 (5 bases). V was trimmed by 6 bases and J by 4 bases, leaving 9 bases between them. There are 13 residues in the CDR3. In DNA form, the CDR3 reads TGTGCCAGCAGCGGACTCCTCACCGGGGAGCTGTTTTTT. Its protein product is CASSGLLTGELFF.

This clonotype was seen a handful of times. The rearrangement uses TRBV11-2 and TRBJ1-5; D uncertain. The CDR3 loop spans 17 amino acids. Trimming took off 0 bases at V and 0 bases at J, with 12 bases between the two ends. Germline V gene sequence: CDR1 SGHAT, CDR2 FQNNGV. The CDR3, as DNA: TGTGCCAGCAGCTTAGATCTACGGGCCGATAGCAATCAGCCCCAGCATTTT. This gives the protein CASSLDLRADSNQPQHF.